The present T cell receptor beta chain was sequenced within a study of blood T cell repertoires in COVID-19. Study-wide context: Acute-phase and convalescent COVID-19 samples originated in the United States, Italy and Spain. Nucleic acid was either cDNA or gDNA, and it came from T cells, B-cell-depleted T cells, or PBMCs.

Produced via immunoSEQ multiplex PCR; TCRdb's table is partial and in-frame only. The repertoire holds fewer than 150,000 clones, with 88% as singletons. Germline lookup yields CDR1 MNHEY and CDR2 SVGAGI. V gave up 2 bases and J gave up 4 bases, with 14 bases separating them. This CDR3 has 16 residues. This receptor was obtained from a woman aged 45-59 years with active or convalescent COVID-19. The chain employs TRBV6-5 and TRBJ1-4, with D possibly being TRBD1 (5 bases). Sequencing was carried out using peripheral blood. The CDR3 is CASSYTRRQGNEKLFF. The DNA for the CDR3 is TGTGCCAGCAGTTACACACGCCGGCAGGGTAATGAAAAACTGTTTTTT.